Below, one TCR beta chain is given with its context. What it recognizes is unknown. V dropped 1 base and J dropped 3 bases, with 12 bases sitting between them. The germline V gene encodes CDR1 MDHEN and CDR2 SYDVKM. The CDR3 is 15 amino acids. PCR employed 60 Vbeta and 13 Jbeta primers. TCRdb keeps only in-frame clones here, not all; method: immunoSEQ multiplex PCR. The sample includes 160,000 or so clones, roughly 81% of them seen just once. This entry belongs to a study of cytomegalovirus exposure and HLA in healthy donors. Overall study context: About 85 million unique TCR sequences came from HLA-typed donors in an early release. Study-level results: Serostatus for CMV was the only available immune exposure information. Cytomegalovirus status was reportedly diagnosed by the classifier with high specificity and sensitivity. Association of a missense DCLRE1C variant with TCR beta V- and J-gene trimming was reported in a later analysis.

V usage is TRBV28 and J usage is TRBJ1-1, with a weak D call TRBD1 (5 bases). The receptor was derived from a woman between 18 and 29 years old in good health and CMV-seropositive. Sequenced sample: PBMCs. The DNA of the CDR3 is TGTGCCAGCAGTTTATTAGGGGCTTACTACACTGAAGCTTTCTTT. It codes for CASSLLGAYYTEAFF.